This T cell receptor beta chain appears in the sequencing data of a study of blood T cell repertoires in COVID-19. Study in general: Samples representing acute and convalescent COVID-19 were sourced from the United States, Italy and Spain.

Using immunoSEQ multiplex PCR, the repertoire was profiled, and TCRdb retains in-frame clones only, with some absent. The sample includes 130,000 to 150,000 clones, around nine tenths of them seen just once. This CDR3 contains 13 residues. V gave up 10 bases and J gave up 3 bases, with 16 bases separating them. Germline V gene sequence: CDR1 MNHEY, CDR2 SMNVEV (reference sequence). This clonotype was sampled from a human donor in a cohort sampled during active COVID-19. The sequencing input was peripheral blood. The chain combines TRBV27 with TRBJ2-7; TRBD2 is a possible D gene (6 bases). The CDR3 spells CATQSGVGYEQYF. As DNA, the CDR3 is TGTGCCACCCAATCGGGAGTCGGCTACGAGCAGTACTTC.